This TCR beta chain appears in the sequencing data of a study of CD8 T cells in Susac syndrome. V lost 9 bases and J lost 2, with 13 bases in between. CDR1 and CDR2 from the germline V gene are KGHDR and SFDVKD. CDR3 length: 13 residues. Overall study findings and caveats: The study conceded that relatively few individuals underwent its TCR sequencing and HLA analysis.

When the RNA was reverse transcribed, random hexamers were used with an input of roughly 0.45 to 1 ug. Multiplex immunoSEQ PCR targeted 54 Vbeta and 13 Jbeta TCR beta segments. MiXCR was run by TCRdb on the immunoSEQ multiplex PCR reads, yielding one entry per CDR3 protein. The table shows around 59,000 distinct CDR3 sequences, with over 85% occurring only once. Details on this clonotype: Its antigen is not identified.

CD8+ and CD4+ T cells taken from blood had their TCR beta sequenced. While CD8+ and CD4+ T cells were isolated negatively, TEMRA cells were enriched by FACS. Sequencing was done on a sample of CD8+ T cells from PBMCs. This receptor was identified in a human donor in good health. V gene TRBV24-1 combines with J gene TRBJ2-7, with a possible D match to TRBD2 (6 bases). CDR3 coding DNA: TGTGCCACCGGAGGGAGCAGAGCCTACGAGCAGTACTTC. It specifies CATGGSRAYEQYF.